This T cell receptor (beta chain) was documented in a study of T cells expressing NK-cell markers. Study-level information: Sequencing covered eight donors, seven HCMV-seropositive and one seronegative.

The authors generated TCR beta cDNA through 5'RACE template switching with UMIs. From its re-call of the 5' RACE reads, TCRdb lists each CDR3 protein once, without DNA. This listing includes around 380,000 distinct CDR3 sequences. CDR3 length: 14 residues. Germline V CDR1 and CDR2: SGHDN, FVKESK. On this clonotype: Its antigen remains unidentified.

Broader study findings: There remained a lack of clarity about HCMV specificity of expanded NKG2C+ T cell clones.

The sequenced sample consisted of blood T cells: a sorted CD56 or NKG2C T cell subset, CD4+ or CD8+ T cells, or bulk PBMC T cells (not recorded which). The receptor was derived from a woman aged 45-60 years in good health. The genes are TRBV14 and TRBJ1-1; the TCRdb call, TRBD1, lacks DNA for checking. The CDR3 sequence: CASSHVPGDTEAFF.